The TCR beta chain under discussion was sequenced for a study of shared clonotypes between healthy human individuals. About the research overall: For every donor, three CD4 naive, three CD4 memory, two CD8 naive and one CD8 memory plates were used. Study results and caveats: At large depth, rarefaction still showed sorted-subset sequencing to be incomplete.

Comments on this clone: The antigen is undetermined.

The germline CDR1 and CDR2 sequences are PRHDT and FYEKMQ (reference sequence). The CDR3 sequence is 17 residues long. J lost 8 bases, V lost 3 bases, and 10 bases had no gene match. It was into CD45RA+ naive and CD45RA-negative memory subsets that the CD4+ cells were split. The test was conducted at deep level. This table comes from immunoSEQ multiplex PCR, and its TCRdb copy is limited to in-frame clones, with some not included. Of 2,500,000 or so clones in the sample, around 90% were seen once. The receptor's source is a man younger than 30 in good health. Material for sequencing was naive CD4+ T cells sorted from blood. Stated subset: CD45RA+ positively selected. The V gene is TRBV13, the J gene TRBJ1-4, with 12 nucleotides matching TRBD1. The CDR3 here is CASSFGTGGVLNEKLFF. CDR3 DNA sequence: TGTGCCAGCAGCTTCGGGACAGGGGGCGTTCTAAACGAAAAACTGTTTTTT.